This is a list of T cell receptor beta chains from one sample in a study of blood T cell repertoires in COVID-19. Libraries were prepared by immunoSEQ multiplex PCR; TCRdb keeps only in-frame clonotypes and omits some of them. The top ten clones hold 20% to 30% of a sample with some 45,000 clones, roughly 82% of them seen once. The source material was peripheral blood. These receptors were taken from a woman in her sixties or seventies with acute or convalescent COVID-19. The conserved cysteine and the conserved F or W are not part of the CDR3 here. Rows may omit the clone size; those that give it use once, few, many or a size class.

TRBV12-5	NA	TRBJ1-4	ASGLSQGGEKLF
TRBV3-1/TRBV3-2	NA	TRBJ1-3	ASSPTFSGNTIY
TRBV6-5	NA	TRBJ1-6	ASSPDRINSPLH
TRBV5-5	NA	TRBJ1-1	ASSWTGGNTEAF
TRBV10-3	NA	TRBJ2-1	AISESRDRQF
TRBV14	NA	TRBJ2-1	ASSETYPFSYNEQF
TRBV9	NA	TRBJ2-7	ASSPFLSGGGHYEQY
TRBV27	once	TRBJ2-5	ASRPWEDQETQY
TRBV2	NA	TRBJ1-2	ASSDSHIYGYT
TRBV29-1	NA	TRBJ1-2	SVEFEGSGYT
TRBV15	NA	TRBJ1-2	ATSRSRTGDLNGYT
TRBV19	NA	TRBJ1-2	ASSKDRIAGYT
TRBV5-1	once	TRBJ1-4	ASSLAGYNEKLF
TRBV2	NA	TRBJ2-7	ASSAGTGGYEQY
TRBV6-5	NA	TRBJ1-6	ARTTENSPLH
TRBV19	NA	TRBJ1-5	ASSRQRVRNQPQH
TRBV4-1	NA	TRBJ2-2	ASRCKVSGGEHRGRQLF
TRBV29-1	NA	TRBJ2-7	SAVAGTSYEQY
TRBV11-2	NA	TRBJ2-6	ASSPGVSGANVLT
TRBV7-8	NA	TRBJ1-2	ASSLGGGWDGYT
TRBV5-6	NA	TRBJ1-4	ASSLGQDSNEKLF
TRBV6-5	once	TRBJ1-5	ATGDRFRREPQH
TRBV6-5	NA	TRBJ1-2	ASSRPDRNYGYT
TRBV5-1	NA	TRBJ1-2	ASSETVNYGYT
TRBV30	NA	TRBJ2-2	AWIRQVNTGELF
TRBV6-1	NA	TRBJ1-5	ASSEDHRDSFLNQPQH
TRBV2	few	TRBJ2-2	AISTDTAGELF
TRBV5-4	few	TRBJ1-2	ASSLTSGNGYT
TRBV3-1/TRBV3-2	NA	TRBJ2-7	ASSPGDRWGVYEQY
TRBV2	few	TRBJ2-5	ASSFRTGGPETQY
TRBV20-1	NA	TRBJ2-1	SARDSAEQF
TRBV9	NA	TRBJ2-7	ASSAAPQGDEQY
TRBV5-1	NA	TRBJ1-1	ASSNTMEGFEAF
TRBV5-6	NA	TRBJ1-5	ASSLSAGRAQPQH
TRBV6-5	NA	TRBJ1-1	ASAGNTEAF
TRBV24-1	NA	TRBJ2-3	ATSDPQGQGTDTQY
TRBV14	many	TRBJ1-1	ASSLTGGGGNTEAF
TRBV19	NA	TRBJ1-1	ASSRQGWAF
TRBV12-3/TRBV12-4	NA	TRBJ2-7	ASSLGDYEQY
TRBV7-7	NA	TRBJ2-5	ASSSGRETQY
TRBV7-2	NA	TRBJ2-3	ASSLVSGGALDTQY
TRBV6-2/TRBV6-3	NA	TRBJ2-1	ASSPSGGNEQF